This T cell receptor beta chain was identified during a study of control samples from healthy donors and cancer patients (TCRdb year 2020). CDR1 is given as SEHNR and CDR2 as FQNEAQ, both from the germline V gene (reference sequence). The CDR3 covers 13 residues, taking in both the cysteine and the phenylalanine. Here the CDR3 DNA is all that survives: 39 bases in frame from base 1. The junction shows trimming of 5 bases on V and 5 bases on J, plus 12 bases between the germline ends. The library was obtained by the immunoSEQ multiplex PCR assay. TCRdb obtained this table from immuneACCESS and retained in-frame rearrangements with V and J assigned. These tables miss some clones; where compared with another copy, unresolved V genes account for less than half of the shortfall, and the remainder is unexplained. A total of some 96,000 clones appear in this sample, 87% of them only once. More than 15% of the sample goes to the ten largest clones.

On this clone: The target of this receptor is not known. No base qualities exist here, and no much larger clone lies one base off it.

This clonotype was sampled from a woman aged 50 to 60 in good health. The sequence is built from TRBV7-9 and TRBJ2-5; the D gene is not confidently resolved. The sequenced sample consisted of blood. The CDR3 protein is CASSTSQAETQYF. In nucleotide form, the sequence is TGTGCCAGCAGCACGTCTCAGGCCGAGACCCAGTACTTC.